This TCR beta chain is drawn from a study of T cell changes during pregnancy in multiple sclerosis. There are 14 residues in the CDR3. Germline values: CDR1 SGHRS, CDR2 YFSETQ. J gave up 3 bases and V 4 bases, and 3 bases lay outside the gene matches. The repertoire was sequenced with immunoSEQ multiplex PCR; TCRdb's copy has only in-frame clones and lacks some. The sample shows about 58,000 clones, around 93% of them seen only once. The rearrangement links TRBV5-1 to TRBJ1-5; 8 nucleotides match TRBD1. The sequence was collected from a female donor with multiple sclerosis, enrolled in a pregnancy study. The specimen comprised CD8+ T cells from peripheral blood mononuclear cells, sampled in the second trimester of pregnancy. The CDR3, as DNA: TGCGCCAGCAGCGAGACAGGGGACAATCAGCCCCAGCATTTT. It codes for CASSETGDNQPQHF.